This is a list of T cell receptor beta chains from one sample in a study of blood T cell repertoires in COVID-19. Only in-frame clones appear in the TCRdb table, and some are missing; sequencing was by immunoSEQ multiplex PCR. The sample shows 180,000 or so clones, around nine tenths of them seen only once. Sequencing was done on a sample of PBMCs or T cells enriched from blood (not recorded which). These receptors came from a woman under 30 who had recovered from COVID-19. CDR3s include the opening cysteine and the closing phenylalanine or tryptophan. Fields, in order: J gene, D gene, clone size, V gene, CDR3 DNA, CDR3 protein. A D gene is named only where the DNA matches it firmly. Some rows mark clone size as missing; the rest say once, few, many or name a class of expanded clone.

TRBJ1-2	.	.	TRBV6-5	TGTGCCAGCTCGGGGGGCAGCTTTAACTATGGCTACACCTTC	CASSGGSFNYGYTF
TRBJ2-7	.	once	TRBV9	TGTGCCAGCAGCGCCGGGATGAGCTCCTACGAGCAGTACTTC	CASSAGMSSYEQYF
TRBJ2-2	.	.	TRBV6-2/TRBV6-3	TGTGCCAGCAGTTACGAGGTTTCGGTGAGCCTAGCTTCGAACACCGGGGAGCTGTTTTTT	CASSYEVSVSLASNTGELFF
TRBJ2-1	.	.	TRBV28	TGTGCCAGCAGTCCCATCGGCGGGGTTGGGTACAATGAGCAGTTCTTC	CASSPIGGVGYNEQFF
TRBJ1-5	.	once	TRBV4-1	TGCGCCAGCAGCCAAGGGCCTATGGGGGCTCAGCCCCAGCATTTT	CASSQGPMGAQPQHF
TRBJ2-5	.	.	TRBV29-1	TGCAGCGTTGTCAGCGGGCCACAAGAGACCCAGTACTTC	CSVVSGPQETQYF
TRBJ2-2	.	.	TRBV5-4	TGTGCCAGCAGCTCCCGGAGGGCGGGACTCACCGGGGAGCTGTTTTTT	CASSSRRAGLTGELFF
TRBJ1-5	.	.	TRBV2	TGTGCCAGTGACTCCCAGTACAATCAGCCCCAGCATTTT	CASDSQYNQPQHF
TRBJ2-7	TRBD1	.	TRBV29-1	TGCAGCGTTGCTGACAGGGACGAGCAGTACTTC	CSVADRDEQYF
TRBJ1-2	.	.	TRBV5-1	TGCGCCAGCAGCTTGGAAGCGTATGGCTACACCTTC	CASSLEAYGYTF
TRBJ2-1	.	.	TRBV5-1	TGCGCCAGCAGCCAACCCCCATTCGACTTTAACAATGAGCAGTTCTTC	CASSQPPFDFNNEQFF
TRBJ1-1	.	.	TRBV4-1	TGCGCCAGCAGCCCCCCAGGGGCCGGGTTGGGTACTGAAGCTTTCTTT	CASSPPGAGLGTEAFF
TRBJ1-1	.	.	TRBV27	TGTGCCAGCAGTTTATTCGCGCCCACTTCCCCCACTGAAGCTTTCTTT	CASSLFAPTSPTEAFF
TRBJ2-7	TRBD2	.	TRBV7-2	TGTGCCAGCAGCTTAGTGGGTAGCGGGAGGAAGCAGTACTTC	CASSLVGSGRKQYF
TRBJ1-2	.	.	TRBV15	TGTGCCACCAGCAGAGGGGGGCAGACCTATGGCTACACCTTC	CATSRGGQTYGYTF
TRBJ2-2	.	.	TRBV15	TGTGCCACCAGCAGAGAGAGGACATCCGAGGAGCTGTTTTTT	CATSRERTSEELFF
TRBJ1-4	TRBD1	.	TRBV2	TGTGCCAGCGATAGACAGGGTAGGGGTGAAAAACTGTTTTTT	CASDRQGRGEKLFF
TRBJ2-3	TRBD2	.	TRBV7-2	TGTGCCAGCAGCTTAGGGGCTAGCGGGAGGTGGGCAGATACGCAGTATTTT	CASSLGASGRWADTQYF
TRBJ1-2	.	.	TRBV7-2	TGTGCCAGCAGCTTCAGGGGAGAAGGCTACACCTTC	CASSFRGEGYTF
TRBJ1-6	.	.	TRBV14	TGTGCCAGCAGCCCCTCCGGGGGGGTGCCCCTCCACTTT	CASSPSGGVPLHF
TRBJ1-6	.	.	TRBV12-3/TRBV12-4	TGTGCCAGCAGTTTTACAGGGAGTTCACCCCTCCACTTT	CASSFTGSSPLHF
TRBJ2-3	.	.	TRBV11-1	TGTGCCAGCAGCCTTACAGATACGCAGTATTTT	CASSLTDTQYF
TRBJ1-1	.	.	TRBV30	TGTGCCTGGAGTGGGGGGGAGTGGATGAACACTGAAGCTTTCTTT	CAWSGGEWMNTEAFF
TRBJ2-3	TRBD2	once	TRBV30	TGTGCCTACCGTAGCGGGTATAGCACAGATACGCAGTATTTT	CAYRSGYSTDTQYF
TRBJ2-7	TRBD2	.	TRBV7-4	TGTGCCAGCAGTAGACTAGCGGGCCCCTCCTACGAGCAGTACTTC	CASSRLAGPSYEQYF
TRBJ2-7	TRBD2	.	TRBV11-2	TGTGCCAGCAGAATAGCGGGAGGGCCCCCCGAGCAGTACTTC	CASRIAGGPPEQYF
TRBJ2-7	TRBD2	.	TRBV28	TGTGCCAGCAGTGAACGAGCGGGAGCCTACGAGCAGTACTTC	CASSERAGAYEQYF
TRBJ2-1	.	.	TRBV20-1	TGCAGTGCTAGGGCAAATAATGAGCAGTTCTTC	CSARANNEQFF
TRBJ2-7	.	once	TRBV7-2	TGTGCCAGCAGCTTAGAAAGGGGTTTGGCCTACGAGCAGTACTTC	CASSLERGLAYEQYF
TRBJ1-3	.	.	TRBV30	TGTGCCTGGAGTTCTGGAGGCTCTGGAAACACCATATATTTT	CAWSSGGSGNTIYF
TRBJ2-7	TRBD2	.	TRBV7-2	TGTGCCAGCAGCTTACTGGCTAGCGGGGTCTACGAGCAGTACTTC	CASSLLASGVYEQYF
TRBJ2-7	TRBD1	few	TRBV7-9	TGTGCCAGCAGCCACCACGGACAGGGCAGGCACGAGCAGTACTTC	CASSHHGQGRHEQYF
TRBJ1-1	.	.	TRBV28	TGTGCCAGCAGTTCTGGAGCCGACACTGAAGCTTTCTTT	CASSSGADTEAFF
TRBJ2-7	.	.	TRBV28	TGTGCCAGCCGAGATAGGGGCAGTGGTGGCTACGAGCAGTACTTC	CASRDRGSGGYEQYF
TRBJ1-1	.	.	TRBV9	TGTGCCAGCAGCCCAGATTTCAGGGACACTGAAGCTTTCTTT	CASSPDFRDTEAFF
TRBJ2-1	TRBD2	.	TRBV19	TGTGCCAGTAGTAGGGGCCGGGACTATGTCTTCAGGGATGAGCAGTTCTTC	CASSRGRDYVFRDEQFF
TRBJ1-1	TRBD1	.	TRBV19	TGTGCCAGTACCGGGACAGGGGCAAAGGCTTTCTTT	CASTGTGAKAFF
TRBJ1-1	.	.	TRBV5-5	TGTGCCAGCAGCGATCACAGGTCTATGAACACTGAAGCTTTCTTT	CASSDHRSMNTEAFF
TRBJ2-7	.	once	TRBV10-3	TGTGCCATCAGCGCCCAGACTGATACCTACGAGCAGTACTTC	CAISAQTDTYEQYF
TRBJ2-1	.	.	TRBV3-1/TRBV3-2	TGTGCCAGCAGCCAAGGAGCAGGGCCTAGGAATGAGCAGTTCTTC	CASSQGAGPRNEQFF
TRBJ2-7	TRBD2	.	TRBV4-2	TGTGCCAGCAGCCCGGGACTAGCGGTTCCCTACGAGCAGTACTTC	CASSPGLAVPYEQYF
TRBJ1-4	.	.	TRBV5-1	TGCGCCAGCAGCTTGGCCGCAACTAATGAAAAACTGTTTTTT	CASSLAATNEKLFF
TRBJ2-7	.	.	TRBV21-1	TGTGCCAGCAGCAAAGGGGCAGTCTCCTACGAGCAGTACTTC	CASSKGAVSYEQYF
TRBJ2-2	.	.	TRBV3-1/TRBV3-2	TGTGCCAGCAGCCAAGCCGTATTCACCGGGGAGCTGTTTTTT	CASSQAVFTGELFF
TRBJ1-2	TRBD1	.	TRBV12-5	TGTGCTAGTGGTTTTACCCCGACAGGGGCGGTATTCGGCTACACCTTC	CASGFTPTGAVFGYTF
TRBJ2-7	TRBD1	.	TRBV18	TGTGCCAGCTCACCATATGGGACAGTCCGTTTCTACGAGCAGTACTTC	CASSPYGTVRFYEQYF
TRBJ2-3	.	once	TRBV5-1	TGCGCCAGCAGCTTATCGGACAGAGACACAGATACGCAGTATTTT	CASSLSDRDTDTQYF
TRBJ2-7	TRBD1	.	TRBV10-3	TGTGCCATCAGTTTCTCCGGGACAGGGGGTGACGAGCAGTACTTC	CAISFSGTGGDEQYF
TRBJ2-2	TRBD2	.	TRBV9	TGTGCCAGCAGCAGTCGACTAGCGGGAGTTATCACCGGGGAGCTGTTTTTT	CASSSRLAGVITGELFF
TRBJ2-7	TRBD1	.	TRBV12-3/TRBV12-4	TGTGCCAGCAGCCGGGACAGGGACTACGAGCAGTACTTC	CASSRDRDYEQYF
TRBJ2-5	.	.	TRBV29-1	TGCAGCGTAGGAGGTGAGACCCAGTACTTC	CSVGGETQYF
TRBJ1-1	.	.	TRBV5-4	TGTGCCAGCAGCCCGGGGGTAGCCACTGAAGCTTTCTTT	CASSPGVATEAFF
TRBJ2-7	.	once	TRBV6-6	TGTGCCAGCAGTCGCCAATTTTCGGGGGAACCCCCCTACGAGCAGTACTTC	CASSRQFSGEPPYEQYF
TRBJ2-7	TRBD1	.	TRBV29-1	TGCAGCGCCCGGACAGGATTCTCGTACGAGCAGTACTTC	CSARTGFSYEQYF
TRBJ2-7	TRBD1	.	TRBV7-2	TGTGCCAGCAGCTTAGGGCGACAGGGGGCAGACGAGCAGTACTTC	CASSLGRQGADEQYF
TRBJ2-3	TRBD2	once	TRBV5-1	TGCGCCAGCAGCTCGACTAGCGGGAGCTCAGATACGCAGTATTTT	CASSSTSGSSDTQYF